Included here is one T cell receptor (beta chain) sequence, with context. Populations obtained by sorting all exceeded 95% purity. This record belongs to a study of beta chain features in type 1 diabetes. All of the isolated RNA was reverse transcribed, so expressed TCRB transcripts were sequenced. Libraries were prepared by immunoSEQ multiplex PCR; TCRdb keeps only in-frame clonotypes and omits some of them. Among about 140,000 clones, around 7% were seen once, and the ten largest hold around 1.5%. Germline trimming cut 5 bases from V and 2 bases from J; bases unmatched to any gene: 8. This CDR3 has 15 amino acids. CDR1 MNHNS and CDR2 SASEGT come from the germline V gene.

This receptor was obtained from a woman between 25 and 40 years old in good health. The genes are TRBV6-1 and TRBJ1-2; TRBD1 aligns across 7 bases. Specimen: central memory CD4+ T cells from blood. Here the CDR3 DNA reads TGTGCCAGCAGTTCAGGGGGTGGTGGAAACTATGGCTACACCTTC. This encodes CASSSGGGGNYGYTF.